This T cell receptor (beta chain) was identified in a study of T cell responses to AZD1222 COVID-19 vaccine. V was pared by 0 bases and J by 4 bases, with 11 bases between. The length of the CDR3 is 15 residues. CDR1 ENHRY and CDR2 SYGVKD come from the germline V gene. Some clones are missing from TCRdb's copy, which holds only in-frame ones; the method was immunoSEQ multiplex PCR. The table has approximately 70,000 clones, about 87% seen once; the top ten hold approximately 9.1%. The source is an adult who received the MenACWY meningococcal vaccine as a control. J is TRBJ2-3 and V is TRBV10-3; D is undetermined. The specimen was peripheral blood, collected 28 days after the second dose of the MenACWY control vaccine. Here the CDR3 reads CAISESSVQADTQYF. CDR3 DNA sequence: TGTGCCATCAGTGAGTCTTCTGTGCAGGCAGATACGCAGTATTTT.